The T cell receptor beta chain under discussion was sequenced for a study of blood T cell repertoires in COVID-19. Study background: Collection of acute and convalescent COVID-19 samples took place in the United States, Italy and Spain.

Authors' analysis steps: Amplification from reference gene primers served as the basis for estimated nucleated cell counts. The data were produced by immunoSEQ multiplex PCR, yet TCRdb's version contains in-frame clones alone and is incomplete. For V, J and clone size, that table is used; D and trimming come from the DNA. This sample has roughly 260,000 clones, with around 90% found just once. The V and J ends lost 3 bases and 0 bases, in that order; junction bases with no gene match: 2. The CDR3 totals 15 residues. The germline gives CDR1 KGHSH, CDR2 LQKENI. The TCR comes from a person aged 18-29 years with COVID-19, enrolled during active disease. Specimen: peripheral blood. The chain links TRBV18 to TRBJ1-5; TRBD1 matches 7 bases. The CDR3 sequence is CASSPGQTSNQPQHF. The CDR3 nucleotides read TGTGCCAGCTCACCGGGACAGACTAGCAATCAGCCCCAGCATTTT.